This T cell receptor (beta chain) was sequenced during a study of T cell responses to AZD1222 COVID-19 vaccine. Study-level results: Clonal diversity was possibly underestimated, and the donors were mostly white British, with more females. Seropositive at baseline were only a handful of AZD1222 recipients.

Turning to this clone: Its matching antigen is unknown.

Assay used: immunoSEQ multiplex PCR; TCRdb lists only in-frame clones, some missing. The sample shows around 160,000 clones, 92% of them seen only once. Second-dose timings of about 4 or about 12 weeks were pooled. This CDR3 region has 13 residues. Germline loops: CDR1 MDHEN, CDR2 SYDVKM. Between the trimmed V and J ends, which lost 3 bases and 7 bases, there was a span of 12 bases. The input for sequencing was peripheral blood, taken 28 days after the second AZD1222 dose. The rearrangement links TRBV28 to TRBJ1-1; TRBD1 is a possible D gene (5 bases). This TCR came from an adult who received the AZD1222 COVID-19 vaccine. The CDR3 region is CASSFQRQSEAFF. CDR3 bases: TGTGCCAGCAGTTTCCAACGACAGAGTGAAGCTTTCTTT.